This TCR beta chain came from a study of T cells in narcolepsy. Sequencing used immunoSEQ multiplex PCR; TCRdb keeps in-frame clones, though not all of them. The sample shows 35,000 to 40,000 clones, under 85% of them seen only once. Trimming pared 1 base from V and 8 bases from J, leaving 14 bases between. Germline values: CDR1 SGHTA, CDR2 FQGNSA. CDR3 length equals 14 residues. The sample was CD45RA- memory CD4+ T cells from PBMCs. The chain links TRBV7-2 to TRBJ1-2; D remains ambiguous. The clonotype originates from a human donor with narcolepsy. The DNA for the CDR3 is TGTGCCAGCAGCTTAGGCCCTGCCGCGAGGGGCTACACCTTC. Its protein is CASSLGPAARGYTF.